This T cell receptor (beta chain) was profiled in a study of CD8+ T cells in alopecia areata. Study overall: Treated patients swallowed 5 to 10 mg of oral tofacitinib twice daily. Study-level findings and limits: For patients receiving tofacitinib, scalp clonality and expanded CD8+ clones among the top 100 significantly decreased.

Indicated treatment: oral pan-JAK inhibitor, 5-10 mg twice daily. Sequencing templates came from extracted RNA that was reverse transcribed into cDNA. Assay used: immunoSEQ multiplex PCR; TCRdb lists only in-frame clones, some missing. The sample consists of 100,000 to 150,000 clones, over 60% of them appearing once. A word on this clone: Its antigen is currently unknown.

The CDR3 totals 16 residues. Germline CDR1 SNHLY, CDR2 FYNNEI. Trimming removed 7 bases from V and 0 bases from J; junction bases left unmatched: 9. This chain uses TRBV2 with TRBJ2-1, with 7 bases lining up with TRBD1. The sequencing used CD4+ T cells sorted from blood, collected at week 4, from a patient treated with tofacitinib. The clonotype was recovered from a human donor with alopecia areata. This CDR3 reads CASTRRGQSSYNEQFF. CDR3 DNA sequence: TGTGCCAGCACTCGTAGGGGACAGAGCTCCTACAATGAGCAGTTCTTC.